The present T cell receptor beta chain was sequenced within a study of cytomegalovirus exposure and HLA in healthy donors. Whole-study results and caveats: Published work reported that the classifier diagnosed cytomegalovirus status with high specificity and sensitivity.

CDR3 length equals 14 residues. The V gene's germline CDR1 is SGHDT and CDR2 YYEEEE. V shed 2 bases and J 6 bases; nucleotides not matched to a gene: 4. On this clone itself: Antigen specificity is unknown.

Data came from immunoSEQ multiplex PCR; TCRdb stores just in-frame clones and leaves some out. Found here are 100,000 to 120,000 clones, around 85% of them singletons; the top ten hold 3% to 3.5%. Separation from the roughly 600-subject first cohort characterized the roughly 130-subject validation cohort, to which the donors belonged. The chain employs TRBV5-6 and TRBJ2-2, with 7 bases matching TRBD1. This receptor was obtained from a woman between 18 and 29 years old in good health and CMV-seronegative. Sequencing was performed on PBMCs. The CDR3 sequence: CASSLGGKAGELFF. In DNA form, the CDR3 reads TGTGCCAGCAGCTTAGGGGGCAAGGCCGGGGAGCTGTTTTTT.